The 18 T cell receptor beta chains reported below all come from one sample, sequenced in a study of T cell responses to AZD1222 COVID-19 vaccine. This table comes from immunoSEQ multiplex PCR, and its TCRdb copy is limited to in-frame clones, with some not included. The sample has under 100,000 clones, approximately 85% seen once; the top ten hold about an eighth. The input for sequencing was peripheral blood, taken 28 days after the second AZD1222 dose. The receptors were sampled from an adult who received the AZD1222 COVID-19 vaccine.

The V gene is TRBV6-1, the J gene TRBJ1-1; tentatively, D is TRBD1 (6 bases). V was pared by 3 bases and J by 7 bases, with 12 bases between. This CDR3 has 13 amino acids. Germline CDR1 and CDR2: MNHNS and SASEGT. CDR3 nucleotide sequence: TGTGCCAGCAGTGACCCCCGGACAGATGAAGCTTTCTTT. Amino acids: CASSDPRTDEAFF.

This chain uses TRBV29-1 with TRBJ1-2; D is uncertain. From germline, CDR1 is SQVTM and CDR2 ANQGSEA. CDR3 size: 10 residues. The V end was cut by 3 bases, the J end by 8 bases, with 7 bases between. The CDR3 bases are TGCAGCGTTGAGACTAAGGGCTACACCTTC. It is translated as CSVETKGYTF.

The gene calls are TRBV20-1 and TRBJ2-2, with 7 bases that match TRBD1. This CDR3 is 15 amino acids long. Germline assignment: CDR1 DFQATT and CDR2 SNEGSKA (reference sequence). V lost 3 bases and J lost 2; bases outside the gene matches: 6. The CDR3 loop is CSASNHRGNTGELFF. The CDR3 coding sequence is TGCAGTGCTAGTAACCACAGGGGCAACACCGGGGAGCTGTTTTTT.

This chain uses TRBV18 with TRBJ2-2; perhaps TRBD1 as D (5 bases). V was pared by 2 bases and J by 4 bases, with 14 bases between. The CDR3 extends over 16 amino acids. CDR1 is KGHSH and CDR2 is LQKENI in the germline V gene. The CDR3: CASSPSESGLTGELFF. The CDR3 coding sequence is TGTGCCAGCTCACCATCTGAGTCAGGGCTCACCGGGGAGCTGTTTTTT.

The J gene is TRBJ2-2, the V gene TRBV10-3; TRBD1 aligns across 7 bases. Trimming took 6 bases from V and 3 from J; bases not matched to a gene: 4. CDR3 length: 14 amino acids. CDR1 and CDR2 (germline): ENHRY, SYGVKD. The CDR3 bases are TGTGCCATCAGAACCGGGACAGACACCGGGGAGCTGTTTTTT. Translated, it gives CAIRTGTDTGELFF.

The chain joins TRBV4-2 to TRBJ2-1; D ambiguous. The CDR3 length is 13 residues. Germline CDR1 and CDR2: LGHNA and YNFKEQ. Trimming removed 0 bases at V and 15 bases at J, with 15 bases between. In nucleotides, the CDR3 is TGTGCCAGCAGCCAAGAACAGTCGCCCCGGCTGTTCTTC. It encodes CASSQEQSPRLFF.

The chain is built from TRBV21-1 and TRBJ2-1; TRBD2 reflects the table's D call only, with no check against the DNA. TRBV21-1 is marked as a pseudogene. The CDR3 spans 13 residues. CDR3 nucleotides: TGTGCCGAGTGTCCTAGCGGTTACAATGAGCAGTTCTTC. Translated, it gives CAECPSGYNEQFF.

V and J are TRBV21-1 and TRBJ2-7; the DNA was not used to check the table's D call, TRBD1. TRBV21-1 is tagged as a pseudogene. This CDR3 comprises 16 residues. Written as DNA, the CDR3 is TGTGCCAGCAGCGCAACGACCCGGGACAGATACTACGAGCAGTACGTC. Translating gives CASSATTRDRYYEQYV.

V gene TRBV4-3 combines with J gene TRBJ2-1; 8 bases are a match to TRBD2. This CDR3 comprises 17 residues. Losses at the gene ends were 0 bases for V and 7 bases for J; bases not matched to a gene: 11. Germline loops: CDR1 LGHNA, CDR2 YSLEER. CDR3 nucleotides: TGCGCCAGCAGCCAAGATATAACGGGGGGGCCTAGGAATGAGCAGTTCTTC. Translating gives CASSQDITGGPRNEQFF.

The chain recombines TRBV7-2 with TRBJ2-2; no firm D call. This CDR3 is 14 amino acids long. Trimming shortened V by 4 bases and J by 2 bases, and 8 bases separated the two germline ends. Germline V CDR1 and CDR2: SGHTA, FQGNSA. CDR3 amino acids: CASSYSLNTGELFF. DNA of the CDR3: TGTGCCAGCAGCTACTCACTCAACACCGGGGAGCTGTTTTTT.

This clone has only one observation. The J gene is TRBJ1-2, the V gene TRBV6-2 or TRBV6-3; possibly TRBD1 for D (6 bases). The CDR3 runs to 16 residues. The germline V gene encodes CDR1 MNHEY and CDR2 SVGEGT. The ends were cut back, 4 bases at V and 0 bases at J, with 15 bases in the middle. Here the CDR3 reads CASSFHGGRTNYGYTF. CDR3 sequence (DNA): TGTGCCAGCAGTTTTCATGGGGGCAGAACTAACTATGGCTACACCTTC.

The chain has TRBV6-5 and TRBJ1-1; a possible D gene is TRBD1 (5 bases). V lost 11 bases, J lost 1 base, and 14 bases lay in between. The CDR3 sequence is 13 residues long. From germline, CDR1 is MNHEY and CDR2 SVGAGI. DNA for the CDR3: TGTGCCGCCCCGCGACAGAGGAACACTGAAGCTTTCTTT. Residues: CAAPRQRNTEAFF.

This clone was seen just once. The genes are TRBV10-1 and TRBJ2-1, with D maybe TRBD1 (6 bases). Germline V gene data show CDR1 as WNHNN and CDR2 as SYGVQD (reference sequence). Trimming shortened V by 0 bases and J by 5 bases, and 8 bases separated the two germline ends. The CDR3 spans 14 residues. CDR3 amino acids: CASSESTGNNEQFF. CDR3 nucleotides: TGCGCCAGCAGTGAGTCGACAGGTAACAATGAGCAGTTCTTC.

With regard to this clone: One junction end disagrees with the germline gene, perhaps due to a read error. This chain links TRBV12-5 with TRBJ2-6, with D tentatively TRBD2 (6 bases). The germline V gene encodes CDR1 LGHNT and CDR2 FRNRAP. This CDR3 has 16 amino acids. CDR3 nucleotide sequence: TGTGCTTGTGGTTGGGTTGGGGGGTCAGGGGCCAACGTCCTGACTTTC. Translating gives CACGWVGGSGANVLTF.

This rearrangement joins TRBV3-1 (or the pseudogene TRBV3-2) to TRBJ2-2; no reliable D call. V was pared by 0 bases and J by 3 bases, with 11 bases between. Germline V gene sequence: CDR1 LGHDT, CDR2 YNNKEL (reference sequence). The CDR3 has 16 residues. CDR3 protein: CASSQDQWLYTGELFF. For the CDR3, the DNA is TGTGCCAGCAGCCAAGATCAGTGGCTTTACACCGGGGAGCTGTTTTTT.

This clone is termed medium-sized. The rearrangement joins TRBV12-3 or TRBV12-4 to TRBJ2-1; possibly TRBD1 for D (5 bases). There are 12 residues in the CDR3. Trimming shortened V by 6 bases and J by 8 bases, and 11 bases separated the two germline ends. The CDR3 loop is CASSPGFDEQFF. As DNA, the CDR3 is TGTGCCAGCAGCCCAGGGTTCGATGAGCAGTTCTTC.

Details on this clone: The CDR3 end shows no conserved phenylalanine or tryptophan, and so a read error is likely. It is unclear where the CDR3 begins or ends on the DNA, so no DNA is shown, and the CDR3 is as TCRdb lists it. The gene calls are TRBV12-3 or TRBV12-4 and TRBJ2-7; the table calls TRBD2, which could not be checked here. The CDR3 is 8 residues long, counting both termini. The CDR3: CASSRLAG.

The rearrangement joins TRBV21-1 to TRBJ2-7. TRBV21-1 counts as a pseudogene. This CDR3 has 18 residues. The CDR3 is CASSKRVGLTRGSYEQYF. In DNA, the CDR3 is TGTGCCAGCAGCAAAAGGGTGGGTCTTACGAGGGGCTCCTACGAGCAGTACTTC.